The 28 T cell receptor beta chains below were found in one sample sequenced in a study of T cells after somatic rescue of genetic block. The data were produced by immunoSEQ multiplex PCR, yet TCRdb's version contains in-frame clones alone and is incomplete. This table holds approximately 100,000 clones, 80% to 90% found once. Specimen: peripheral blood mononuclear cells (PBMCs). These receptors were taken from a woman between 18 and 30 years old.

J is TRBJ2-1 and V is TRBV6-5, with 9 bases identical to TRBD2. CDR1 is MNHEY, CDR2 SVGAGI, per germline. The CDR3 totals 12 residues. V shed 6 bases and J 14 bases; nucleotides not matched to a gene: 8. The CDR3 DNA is TGTGCCAGCAGGCAAGCGGGAGGTGTAAAGTTCTTC. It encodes CASRQAGGVKFF.

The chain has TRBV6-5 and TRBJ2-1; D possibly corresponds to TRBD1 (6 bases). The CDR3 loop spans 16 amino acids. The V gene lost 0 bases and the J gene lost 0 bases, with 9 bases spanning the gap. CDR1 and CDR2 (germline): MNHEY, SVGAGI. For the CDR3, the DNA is TGTGCCAGCAGTTACTCCGGGACATACTCCTACAATGAGCAGTTCTTC. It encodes CASSYSGTYSYNEQFF.

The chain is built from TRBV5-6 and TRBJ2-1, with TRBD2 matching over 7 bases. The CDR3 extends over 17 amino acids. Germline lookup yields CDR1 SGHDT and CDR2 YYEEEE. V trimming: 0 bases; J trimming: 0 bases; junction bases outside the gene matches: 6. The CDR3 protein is CASSLERGGSSYNEQFF. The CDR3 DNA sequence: TGTGCCAGCAGCTTGGAACGCGGCGGGAGCTCCTACAATGAGCAGTTCTTC. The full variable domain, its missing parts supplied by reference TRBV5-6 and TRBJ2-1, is DAGVTQSPTHLIKTRGQQVTLRCSPKSGHDTVSWYQQALGQGPQFIFQYYEEEERQRGNFPDRFSGHQFPNYSSELNVNALLLGDSALYLCASSLERGGSSYNEQFFGPGTRLTVL.

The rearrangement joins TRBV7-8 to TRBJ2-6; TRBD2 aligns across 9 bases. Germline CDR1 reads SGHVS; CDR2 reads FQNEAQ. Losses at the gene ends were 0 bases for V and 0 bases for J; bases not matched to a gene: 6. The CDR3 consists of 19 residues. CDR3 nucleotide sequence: TGTGCCAGCAGCTTAGCGCGGAGACTAGCGGTCTCTGGGGCCAACGTCCTGACTTTC. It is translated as CASSLARRLAVSGANVLTF.

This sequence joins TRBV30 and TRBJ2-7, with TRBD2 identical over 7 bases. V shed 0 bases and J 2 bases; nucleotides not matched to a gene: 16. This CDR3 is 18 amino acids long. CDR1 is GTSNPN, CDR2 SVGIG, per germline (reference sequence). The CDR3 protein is CAWSVIGWVGTIPYEQYF. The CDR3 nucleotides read TGTGCCTGGAGTGTAATCGGCTGGGTGGGGACTATTCCCTACGAGCAGTACTTC.

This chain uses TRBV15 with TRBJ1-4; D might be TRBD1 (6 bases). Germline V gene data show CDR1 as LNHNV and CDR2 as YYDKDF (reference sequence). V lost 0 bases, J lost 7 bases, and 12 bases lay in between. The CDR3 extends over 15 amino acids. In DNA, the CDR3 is TGTGCCACCAGCAGAGACGGGGGGCGCCTTGAAAAACTGTTTTTT. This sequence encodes CATSRDGGRLEKLFF.

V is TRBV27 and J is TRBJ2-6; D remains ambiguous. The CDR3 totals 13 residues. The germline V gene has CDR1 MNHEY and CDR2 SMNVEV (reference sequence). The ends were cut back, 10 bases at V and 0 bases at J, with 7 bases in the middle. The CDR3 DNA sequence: TGTGCCACTACAAACTCTGGGGCCAACGTCCTGACTTTC. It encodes CATTNSGANVLTF.

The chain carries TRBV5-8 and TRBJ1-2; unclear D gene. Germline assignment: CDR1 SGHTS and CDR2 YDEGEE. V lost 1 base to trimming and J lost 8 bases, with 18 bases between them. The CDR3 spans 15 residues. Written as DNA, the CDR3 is TGTGCCAGCAGCTTGTATAAGTTCCTAAGCAACGGCTACACCTTC. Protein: CASSLYKFLSNGYTF.

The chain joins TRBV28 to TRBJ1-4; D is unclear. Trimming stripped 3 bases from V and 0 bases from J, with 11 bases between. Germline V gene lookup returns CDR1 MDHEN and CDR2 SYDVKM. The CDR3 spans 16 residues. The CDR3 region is CASSFPGRSTNEKLFF. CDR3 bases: TGTGCCAGCAGTTTCCCCGGCAGGTCAACTAATGAAAAACTGTTTTTT.

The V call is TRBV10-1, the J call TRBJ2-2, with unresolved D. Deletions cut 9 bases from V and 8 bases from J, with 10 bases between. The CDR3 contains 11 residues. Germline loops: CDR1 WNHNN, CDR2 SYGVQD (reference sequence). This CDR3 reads CASSTGGELFF. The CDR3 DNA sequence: TGCGCCAGTTCCACCGGGGGGGAGCTGTTTTTT.

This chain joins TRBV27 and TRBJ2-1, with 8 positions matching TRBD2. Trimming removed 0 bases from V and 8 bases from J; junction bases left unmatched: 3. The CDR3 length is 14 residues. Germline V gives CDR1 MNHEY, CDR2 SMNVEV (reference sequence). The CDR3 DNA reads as TGTGCCAGCAGTTTATCAACTAGCGGACATGAGCAGTTCTTC. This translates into CASSLSTSGHEQFF.

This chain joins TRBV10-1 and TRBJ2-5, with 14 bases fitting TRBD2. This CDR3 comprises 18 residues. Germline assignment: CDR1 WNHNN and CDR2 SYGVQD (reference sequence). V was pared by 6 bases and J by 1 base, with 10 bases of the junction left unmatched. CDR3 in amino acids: CASSNVLGTSGSQETQYF. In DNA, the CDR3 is TGCGCCAGCAGCAACGTTCTGGGGACTAGCGGGAGCCAAGAGACCCAGTACTTC.

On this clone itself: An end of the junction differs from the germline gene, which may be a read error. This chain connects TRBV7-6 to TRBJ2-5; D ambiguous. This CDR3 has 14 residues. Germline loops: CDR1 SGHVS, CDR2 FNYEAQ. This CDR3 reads CASSVEPQQGTQYF. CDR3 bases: TGTGCCAGCAGCGTCGAGCCCCAACAAGGGACCCAGTACTTC.

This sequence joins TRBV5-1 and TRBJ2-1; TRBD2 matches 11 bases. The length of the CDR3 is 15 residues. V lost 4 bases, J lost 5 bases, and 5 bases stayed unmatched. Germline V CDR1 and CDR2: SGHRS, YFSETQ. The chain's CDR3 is CASSPTGLADNEQFF. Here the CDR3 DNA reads TGCGCCAGCAGCCCCACGGGACTAGCGGACAATGAGCAGTTCTTC.

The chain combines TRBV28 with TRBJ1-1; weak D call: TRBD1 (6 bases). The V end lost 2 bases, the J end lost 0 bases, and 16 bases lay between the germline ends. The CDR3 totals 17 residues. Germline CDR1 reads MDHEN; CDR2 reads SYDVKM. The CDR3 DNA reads TGTGCCAGCAGTTTACCCGGGGGGGGGCTGGTGAACACTGAAGCTTTCTTT. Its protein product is CASSLPGGGLVNTEAFF.

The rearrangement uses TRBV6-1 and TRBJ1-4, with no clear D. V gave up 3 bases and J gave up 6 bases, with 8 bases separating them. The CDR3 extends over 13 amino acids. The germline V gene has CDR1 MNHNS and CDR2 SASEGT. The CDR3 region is CASSDTDYEKLFF. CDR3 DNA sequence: TGTGCCAGCAGTGATACGGATTATGAAAAACTGTTTTTT.

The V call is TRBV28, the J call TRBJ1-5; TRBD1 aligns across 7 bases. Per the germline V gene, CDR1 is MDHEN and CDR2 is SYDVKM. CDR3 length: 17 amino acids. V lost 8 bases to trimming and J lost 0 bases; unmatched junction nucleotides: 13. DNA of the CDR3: TGTGCCAGCGGTGGGTGGGACAGAGACAATAGCAATCAGCCCCAGCATTTT. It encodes CASGGWDRDNSNQPQHF.

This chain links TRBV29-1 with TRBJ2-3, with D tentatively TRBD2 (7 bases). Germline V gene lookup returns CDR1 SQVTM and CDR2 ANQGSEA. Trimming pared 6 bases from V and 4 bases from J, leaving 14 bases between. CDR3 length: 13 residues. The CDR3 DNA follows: TGCAGCGTGATTATAGGGGGGGCAGATACGCAGTATTTT. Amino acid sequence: CSVIIGGADTQYF.

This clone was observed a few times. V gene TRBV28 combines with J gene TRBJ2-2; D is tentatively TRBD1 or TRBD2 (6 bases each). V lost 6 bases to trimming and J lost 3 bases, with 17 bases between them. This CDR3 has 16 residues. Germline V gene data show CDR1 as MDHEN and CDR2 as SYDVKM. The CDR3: CASRSPEGGYTGELFF. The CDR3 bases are TGTGCCAGCAGATCCCCGGAGGGGGGTTACACCGGGGAGCTGTTTTTT.

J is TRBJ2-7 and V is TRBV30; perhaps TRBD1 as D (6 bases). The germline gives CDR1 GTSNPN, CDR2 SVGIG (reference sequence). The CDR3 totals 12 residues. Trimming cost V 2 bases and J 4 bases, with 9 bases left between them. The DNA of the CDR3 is TGTGCCTGGAGTAGGGACAATTACGAGCAGTACTTC. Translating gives CAWSRDNYEQYF.

CDR3 nucleotides: TGTGCCAGCAGCAGGGGCGACTCCTACAATGAGCAGTTCTTC. It encodes CASSRGDSYNEQFF. V gene TRBV5-8 combines with J gene TRBJ2-1; maybe TRBD1 (5 bases). The V gene lost 4 bases and the J gene lost 0 bases, with 8 bases spanning the gap. Germline lookup yields CDR1 SGHTS and CDR2 YDEGEE. The CDR3 runs 14 residues.

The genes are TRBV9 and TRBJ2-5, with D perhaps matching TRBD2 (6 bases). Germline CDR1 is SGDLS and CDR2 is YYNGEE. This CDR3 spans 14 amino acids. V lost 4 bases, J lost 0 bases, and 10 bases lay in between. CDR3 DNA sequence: TGTGCCAGCAGCCTCCGGACTAACCAAGAGACCCAGTACTTC. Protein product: CASSLRTNQETQYF.

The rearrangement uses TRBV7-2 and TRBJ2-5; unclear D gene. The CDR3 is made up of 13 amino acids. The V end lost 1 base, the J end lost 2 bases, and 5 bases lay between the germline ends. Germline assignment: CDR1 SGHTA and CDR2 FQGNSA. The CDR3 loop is CASSLVAQETQYF. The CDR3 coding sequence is TGTGCCAGCAGCTTAGTCGCGCAAGAGACCCAGTACTTC.

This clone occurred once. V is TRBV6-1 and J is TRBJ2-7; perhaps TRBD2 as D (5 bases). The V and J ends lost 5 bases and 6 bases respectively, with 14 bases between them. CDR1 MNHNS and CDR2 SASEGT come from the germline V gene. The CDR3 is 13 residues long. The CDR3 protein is CASSQVAGLEQYF. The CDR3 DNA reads TGTGCCAGCAGTCAGGTAGCAGGACTCGAGCAGTACTTC.

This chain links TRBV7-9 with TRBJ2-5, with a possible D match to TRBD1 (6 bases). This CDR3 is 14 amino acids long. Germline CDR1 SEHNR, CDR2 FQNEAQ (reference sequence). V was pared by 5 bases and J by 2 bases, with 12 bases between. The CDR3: CASSGWTAQETQYF. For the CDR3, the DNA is TGTGCCAGCAGCGGTTGGACAGCACAAGAGACCCAGTACTTC.

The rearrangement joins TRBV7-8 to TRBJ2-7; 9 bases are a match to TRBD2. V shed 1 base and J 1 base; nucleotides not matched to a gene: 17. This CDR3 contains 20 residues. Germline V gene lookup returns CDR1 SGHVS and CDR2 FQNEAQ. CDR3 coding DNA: TGTGCCAGCAGCTTAGGCGACGTAGCGGGAGAGGGGCGAAGATCCTACGAGCAGTACTTC. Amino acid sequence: CASSLGDVAGEGRRSYEQYF.

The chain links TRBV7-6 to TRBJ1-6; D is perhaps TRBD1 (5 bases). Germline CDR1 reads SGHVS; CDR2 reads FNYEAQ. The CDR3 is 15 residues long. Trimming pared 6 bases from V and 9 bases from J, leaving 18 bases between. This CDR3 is CASSYEINGGSPLHF. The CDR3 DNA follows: TGTGCCAGCAGTTATGAAATTAACGGGGGTTCACCCCTCCACTTT. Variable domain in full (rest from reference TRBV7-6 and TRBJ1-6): GAGVSQSPRYKVTKRGQDVALRCDPISGHVSLYWYRQALGQGPEFLTYFNYEAQQDKSGLPNDRFSAERPEGSISTLTIQRTEQRDSAMYRCASSYEINGGSPLHFGNGTRLTVT.

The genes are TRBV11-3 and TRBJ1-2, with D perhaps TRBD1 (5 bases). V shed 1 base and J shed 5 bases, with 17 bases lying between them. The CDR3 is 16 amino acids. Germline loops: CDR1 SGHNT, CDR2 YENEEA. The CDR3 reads CASSLGRLGVEYGYTF. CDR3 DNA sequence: TGTGCCAGCAGCTTAGGACGCCTGGGGGTCGAGTATGGCTACACCTTC.